This T cell receptor (beta chain) was retrieved from a study of cytomegalovirus exposure and HLA in healthy donors (dated by TCRdb to the late 2010s). Describing the broader study: An earlier analysis of approximately 550 of the donors reported approximately 300 Gb of sequence data and around 120 million unique TCR beta sequences from 150 million to 200 million T cells. An early release that covered roughly 600 HLA-typed donors contained approximately 300 gigabases of sequencing data and 80 million or so unique TCR sequences. Among the roughly 370 genotyped donors, under 90% belonged to the genetic ancestry cluster associated with self-reported Caucasian donors. The study was designed to test whether signatures of past pathogen exposure could be identified by cataloging public T cell receptors. The study used immunosequencing to profile the T cell repertoires of 666 subjects and linked those repertoires to cytomegalovirus serostatus. In addition to the first cohort of 666 subjects, a separate validation cohort of approximately 130 different subjects was used. High-throughput TCR immunosequencing, statistical association of individual TCRs with disease status, and machine learning were combined to predict cytomegalovirus infection status. A later analysis re-examined previously published TCR beta repertoires from 600 to 700 donors and added high-resolution HLA genotyping to investigate patterns of TCR occurrence. In the later analysis, no new phenotypic data were used to find candidate immune exposures; instead, reliance was placed on TCR beta sequences and their occurrence across donors. An earlier analysis of some 600 of the donors applied high-throughput TCR beta sequencing to assess whether each TCR beta V gene segment acted as functional or pseudogenic. Donor age, sex, ethnicity and CMV serostatus were compiled alongside the repertoire data. Genome-wide SNP genotypes for about 65% of the 666 donors were used in a later genetic analysis, which treated that subset as a discovery cohort. All discovery cohort repertoires had been generated using a single sequencing platform. Both class I and class II loci were covered by HLA typing, at four-digit resolution. Typing coverage differed by locus: A, B, C, DRB1 and DQB1 were typed in about 629-630 donors, DQA1 in 500 to 550, DPA1 in 600 to 610, and DPB1 in 450 to 480. A handful of DR-DQ haplotypes were handled as single units for association and clustering because linkage in the cohort was strong. Among about 390 genotyped donors of the cohort, an average of around 240,000 unique TCR beta nucleotide sequences were sequenced per donor, roughly 18% of them non-productive. Study-level results and caveats: A later analysis found that most CMV-associated TCR beta chains appeared HLA-restricted, with HLA associations seemingly driven largely by CMV exposure. Immune exposure information for the cohort was limited to CMV serostatus. An earlier analysis of some 560 of the donors showed that most TCR beta V segments appeared in productive rearrangements either about 87% or about 30% of the time, which broadly matched IMGT annotations. According to a later analysis, parvovirus B19, influenza, CMV and Epstein-Barr virus appeared linked to several top co-occurrence clusters. Roughly uniform sequencing depth across donors was assumed in presence/absence analyses, although this assumption may not hold. Some IMGT-functional V segments, including TRBV6-2 and TRBV6-3, could not be distinguished by the 87-base-pair reads and were therefore excluded. A further reported finding was that TCR beta sequences accurately predicted the HLA-A and HLA-B alleles for most subjects in the first cohort. Three of the identified cytomegalovirus-associated TCR beta chains were confirmed in vitro to be specific for cytomegalovirus antigens. Across donors, most TCR sequences were observed very rarely, whereas some public TCRs were present in many individuals. The study gave a list of 150 to 200 TCR beta chains associated with cytomegalovirus. The authors suggested that the approach could potentially be extended to other disease states and immunological phenotypes. HLA typing was unavailable for some donors at each locus, so association tests used only the typed subset. This cohort had only TCR beta chains sequenced, and the lack of alpha or paired-chain data limited which features could be detected. An association between a missense DCLRE1C variant and V-gene and J-gene trimming of TCR beta chains was found in a later genetic analysis and replicated in an independent cohort. Assigning TCR associations to individual alleles was difficult when HLA alleles, especially DR and DQ, strongly co-occurred. Correlated functional status among segregating V segments might be attributable to linkage disequilibrium, but an unknown experimental factor could not be ruled out. Because counts were too low, some 16 rarely observed V segments, including chromosome 9 orphons, were excluded from the earlier analysis of 587 of the donors. Compared with equally common non-associated chains, HLA-associated TCR beta chains in a later analysis were more clonally expanded and had lower generation probabilities. Compared with the approximately 700-donor mean, donors in an Asian-associated ancestry cluster had fewer N-insertions in productive TCRs, according to a later genetic analysis. In a later analysis, TCR association rates were found to vary across HLA loci, with the most associated TCRs seen for DRB1 alleles and the fewest for HLA-C alleles. In a later analysis, some 18,000 TCR beta sequences were associated with specific HLA alleles at a false discovery rate of 0.05. The classifier was reported to diagnose cytomegalovirus status with high specificity and sensitivity in both the original cohort and the validation cohort. The sequencing pipeline was judged likely to have produced a cluster of highly shared sequence variants as a technical artifact.

Concerning this clone: Its antigen target is currently unknown.

Receptor libraries were prepared by the immunoSEQ multiplex PCR assay. For the multiplex PCR, a mixture combining 60 forward primers for TCR Vbeta segments and 13 reverse primers for TCR Jbeta segments was used. A multiplex PCR assay on genomic DNA amplified the CDR3 region of rearranged TCR beta genes. Amplified TCR beta libraries were sequenced as 87-base-pair reads on the Illumina HiSeq System. Regarding the original processing steps: In a later analysis, around 80 million unique TCR beta chains were counted across the roughly 670 repertoires, and around 11 million of these chains were shared by at least two donors. To remove PCR and sequencing errors, raw reads were error-corrected and collapsed into unique sequences using a nearest-neighbor algorithm that merged closely related sequences. CDR3 sequences were aligned to IMGT reference sequences to assign V, D and J gene segments. For a sequence to be retained, at least a six-nucleotide match to both a V gene segment and a J gene segment was required. Rearrangements were called productive when the CDR3 lacked stop codons and stayed in frame with V and J; all others were non-productive. Following IMGT convention, CDR3 was defined as the stretch from the second conserved V-encoded cysteine up to the conserved J-encoded phenylalanine. The earlier analysis of 587 of the donors excluded sequences that lacked an unambiguous match to a single V gene segment. An earlier analysis of 587 of the donors classified V segments as functional when productive rearrangements were above 56.7% and as segregating when the standard deviation between donors was above 5%. To diagnose cytomegalovirus status from the catalog of TCR beta chain sequences, a statistical classification framework was built. In a later analysis, TCR nucleotide sequences were compared against IMGT/GENE-DB human TR gene sequences so that V and J genes could be assigned. A later analysis assigned CDR3 sequences and most-parsimonious VDJ recombination scenarios with the TCRdist pipeline. In a later analysis, every TCR beta chain was defined by the combination of its CDR3 amino acid sequence and its V-gene family, and reads without a unique V-gene family were dropped. A later analysis removed several hundred highly shared, low-generation-probability nucleotide sequences to deal with suspected cross-contamination and a sequencing artifact. In a later analysis, a clonal expansion index for each public chain was calculated from normalized within-repertoire ranks of inferred template counts. A later analysis computed generation probabilities with a VDJ recombination model fitted to out-of-frame rearrangements, and checked the results against IGoR. In a later analysis, hypergeometric tests were used to score TCR-TCR, TCR-HLA and TCR-CMV co-occurrence, with a repertoire-size bias correction applied to TCR pairs. A later analysis estimated false discovery rates by permuting HLA or CMV assignments 20 times. In a later analysis, co-occurring TCRs were grouped with DBSCAN, and TCRdist sequence similarity was added when clustering was performed within HLA-allele-positive subsets. For co-occurrence clustering, repertoires with fewer than 30,000 or more than 120,000 public chains were excluded, along with about five repertoires with anomalous nucleotide sharing. In TCRdb, the immuneACCESS table is reduced to in-frame sequences with V and J assigned. These tables do not hold every clone; where another copy was compared, an unresolved V gene accounts for under half, and the others remain unexplained. D and trimming come from the DNA, and the V and J calls and clone size come from that table. This sample's table lists around 100,000 clones. Clones ranked in the top ten supply under 7% of the sample.

After removal of 8 bases from V and 2 bases from J, the junction retains 7 bases not matched to a gene. Via the germline V gene (reference sequence), CDR1 is SEHNR and CDR2 FQNEAQ. Counted from cysteine to phenylalanine, this CDR3 has 14 amino acids. CDR3 DNA is the only sequence kept; it has 42 bases, read in frame from the first base. The cohort consisted of 650 to 700 healthy bone marrow donors. At the time of sampling, all cohort members were nominally healthy, though unrecorded immune exposures were likely present. The donor was CMV seropositive and belonged to the group of some 290 seropositive cohort members. A peripheral blood sample was provided by each donor, and peripheral blood mononuclear cells were used for TCR beta sequencing. Genomic DNA extraction from the blood cell samples was performed with the Qiagen DNeasy Blood Extraction Kit.

Sequencing input: PBMCs. This chain joins TRBV7-9 to TRBJ2-3, with 7 central nucleotides matching TRBD2. The sequence was collected from a man aged 40-50 years in good health and CMV-seropositive. The nucleotides are TGTGCCAGCCACCCAGCGGGACCCACAGATACGCAGTATTTT. Translated, this is CASHPAGPTDTQYF.